The T cell receptor (beta chain) under discussion was sequenced for a study of OX40 agonist ivuxolimab in advanced cancers. In the study overall: Recorded diagnoses for dose-escalation patients were hepatocellular carcinoma, melanoma, renal cell or head and neck cancer.

This CDR3 comprises 15 residues. Germline loops: CDR1 SGHRS, CDR2 YFSETQ. Trimming cost V 1 base and J 0 bases, with 11 bases left between them. Here immunoSEQ multiplex PCR was the method, and the copy in TCRdb shows in-frame clones only, minus some. The sample lists 45,000 to 65,000 clones; approximately 75% were seen once. Autoimmune disease history or systemic immunosuppression meant exclusion. The TCR comes from an adult with an advanced solid tumor such as melanoma, head and neck, liver or kidney cancer. V is TRBV5-1 and J is TRBJ2-7; D tentatively fits TRBD1 or TRBD2 (6 bases each). The specimen comprised CD4+ or CD8+ T cells sorted from blood, sampled in a trial of the OX40 agonist ivuxolimab. CDR3 coding DNA: TGCGCCAGCAGCTTGAGGAGGGGGTCCTCCTACGAGCAGTACTTC. This gives the protein CASSLRRGSSYEQYF.